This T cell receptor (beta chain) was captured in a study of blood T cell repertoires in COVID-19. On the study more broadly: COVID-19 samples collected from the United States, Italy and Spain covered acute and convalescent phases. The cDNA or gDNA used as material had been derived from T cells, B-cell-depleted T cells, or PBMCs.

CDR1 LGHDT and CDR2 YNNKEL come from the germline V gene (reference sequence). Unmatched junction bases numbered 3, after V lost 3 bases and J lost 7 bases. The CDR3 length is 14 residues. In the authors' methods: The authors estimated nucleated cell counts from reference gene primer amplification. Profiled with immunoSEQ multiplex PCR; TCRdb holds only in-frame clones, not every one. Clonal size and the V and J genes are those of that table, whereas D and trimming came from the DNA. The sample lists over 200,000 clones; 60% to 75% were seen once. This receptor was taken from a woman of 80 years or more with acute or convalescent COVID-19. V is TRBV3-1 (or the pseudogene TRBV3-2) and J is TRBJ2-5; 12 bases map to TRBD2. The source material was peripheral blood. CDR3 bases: TGTGCCAGCAGCCAGGGGGGACTAGCGGGGACCCAGTACTTC. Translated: CASSQGGLAGTQYF.